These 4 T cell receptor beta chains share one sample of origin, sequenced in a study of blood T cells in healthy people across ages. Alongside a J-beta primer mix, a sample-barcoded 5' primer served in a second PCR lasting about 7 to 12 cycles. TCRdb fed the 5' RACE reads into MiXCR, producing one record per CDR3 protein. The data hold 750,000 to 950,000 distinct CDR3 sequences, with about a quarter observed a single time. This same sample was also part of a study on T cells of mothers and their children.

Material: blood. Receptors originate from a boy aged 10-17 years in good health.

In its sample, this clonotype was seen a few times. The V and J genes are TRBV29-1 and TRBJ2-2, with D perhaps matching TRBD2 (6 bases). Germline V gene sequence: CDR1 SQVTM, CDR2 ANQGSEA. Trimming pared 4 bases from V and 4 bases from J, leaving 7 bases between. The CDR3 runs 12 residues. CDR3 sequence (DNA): TGCAGCGTTGCGGGGGTCACCGGGGAGCTGTTTTTT. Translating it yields CSVAGVTGELFF.

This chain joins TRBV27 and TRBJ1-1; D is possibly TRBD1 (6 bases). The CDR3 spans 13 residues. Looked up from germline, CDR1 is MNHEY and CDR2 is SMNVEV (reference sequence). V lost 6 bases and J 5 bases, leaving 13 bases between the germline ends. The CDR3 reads CASRKGGGTEAFF. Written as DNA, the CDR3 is TGTGCCAGCAGAAAAGGGGGGGGGACTGAAGCTTTCTTT.

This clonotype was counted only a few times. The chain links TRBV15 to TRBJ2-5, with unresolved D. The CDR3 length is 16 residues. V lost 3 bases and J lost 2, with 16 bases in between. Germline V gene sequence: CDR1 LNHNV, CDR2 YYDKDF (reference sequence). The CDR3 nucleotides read TGTGCCACCAGCAGGGACCGGGCCTTCTCACAAGAGACCCAGTACTTC. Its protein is CATSRDRAFSQETQYF.

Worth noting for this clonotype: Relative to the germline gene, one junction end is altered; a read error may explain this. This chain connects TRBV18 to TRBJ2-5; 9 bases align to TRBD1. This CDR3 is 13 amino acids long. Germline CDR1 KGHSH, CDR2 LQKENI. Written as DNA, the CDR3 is TGTACCAGCCTGGACAGGGGCCAAGAGACCCAGTACTTC. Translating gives CTSLDRGQETQYF.